This T cell receptor (beta chain) is from a study of blood T cell repertoires in COVID-19. Whole-study context: Italy, Spain and the United States were the sources of the convalescent and acute COVID-19 samples. T cells, B-cell-depleted T cells, or PBMCs provided the cDNA or gDNA that served as material.

Trimming at V came to 5 bases and at J to 0 bases, leaving 13 bases not matched to a gene. The CDR3 length is 18 residues. CDR1 and CDR2 from the germline V gene are SGHAT and FQNNGV. Donors were grouped by their self-reported clinical history. Recovered participants had two consecutive negative NP/OP PCR tests, healthcare professional clearance, or symptom resolution. Profiling relied on immunoSEQ multiplex PCR, and the TCRdb table lists in-frame clones only, not all of them. The data hold 490,000 or so clones, with around nine tenths observed a single time. The sample comprised PBMCs or T cells enriched from blood (not recorded which). The source is a woman aged 55-75 years who had recovered from COVID-19. This chain links TRBV11-2 with TRBJ1-1; 9 bases fit TRBD1. The CDR3 loop reads CASSVRKGDRVMNTEAFF. The CDR3 bases are TGTGCCAGCAGCGTTAGAAAGGGGGACAGGGTCATGAACACTGAAGCTTTCTTT.